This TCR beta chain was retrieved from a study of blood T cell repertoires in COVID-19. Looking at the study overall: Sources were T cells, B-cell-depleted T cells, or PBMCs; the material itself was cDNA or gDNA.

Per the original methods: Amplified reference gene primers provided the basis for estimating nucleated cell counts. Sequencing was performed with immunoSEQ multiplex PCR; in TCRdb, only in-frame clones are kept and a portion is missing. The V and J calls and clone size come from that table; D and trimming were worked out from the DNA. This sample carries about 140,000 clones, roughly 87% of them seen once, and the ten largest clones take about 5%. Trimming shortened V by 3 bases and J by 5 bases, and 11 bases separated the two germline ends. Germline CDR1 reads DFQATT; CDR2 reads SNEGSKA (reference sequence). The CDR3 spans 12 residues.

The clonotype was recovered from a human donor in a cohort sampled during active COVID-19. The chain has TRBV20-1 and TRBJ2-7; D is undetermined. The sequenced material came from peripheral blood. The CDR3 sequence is CSASSVNDEQYF. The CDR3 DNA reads TGCAGTGCTAGTTCGGTTAACGACGAGCAGTACTTC.